In its sample, the clone carrying this T cell receptor (beta chain) was seen once. The antigen is undetermined. Several immunoSEQ 96-well plates shared each subset's DNA, each plate a replicate. Replicate sorted-subset PCRs were loaded with around 220 ng DNA, 31,000 or so T cell genomes. Some clones are missing from TCRdb's copy, which holds only in-frame ones; the method was immunoSEQ multiplex PCR. The profile shows 2,500,000 or so clones, about nine tenths of them singletons. This sample stems from a study of shared clonotypes between healthy human individuals. On the study more broadly: Donors consisted of a couple of women and a few men between 18 and 49.

The study, taken as a whole, reports: Between a few donors, naive CD4 clonotypes were shared at a level of around 5.2%.

The receptor was derived from a man younger than 35 in good health. Some clones in this sample may be carry-over from other donors' samples. The sequenced sample was naive CD4+ T cells from PBMCs. Specified subset: CD45RA+ positively selected.

CDR3 in DNA: TGTGCCAGCAGCTTGTCTTCGGGGGCGGGGCAGTATTTT. Translating it yields CASSLSSGAGQYF. The chain is built from TRBV5-6 and TRBJ2-3; perhaps D is TRBD1 or TRBD2 (6 bases each). Trimming shortened V by 1 base and J by 11 bases, and 14 bases separated the two germline ends. CDR3 size: 13 residues. The germline CDR1 and CDR2 sequences are SGHDT and YYEEEE.